This T cell receptor (beta chain) originates from a study of OX40 agonist ivuxolimab in advanced cancers. Study findings and constraints: Some of the lowest clonal expansion was seen in partial responders at 0.1-3.0 mg/kg. Dosing at 0.1 to 3.0 mg/kg was accompanied by clonal expansion of CD4+ and CD8+ blood T cells by week 6. In a subset of nonresponders, normalized T-cell clonal expansion was also low.

Remarks on this clone: Its antigen remains unidentified.

Data came from immunoSEQ multiplex PCR; TCRdb stores just in-frame clones and leaves some out. The sample consists of 75,000 to 85,000 clones, 80% to 90% of them appearing once. This CDR3 region has 17 residues. The J segment lost 5 bases and the V segment lost 3 bases, leaving 10 bases of the junction unmatched. Germline CDR1 is LNHNV and CDR2 is YYDKDF (reference sequence). The V and J genes are TRBV15 and TRBJ1-4, with 9 bases identical to TRBD1. This material consisted of CD4+ or CD8+ T cells sorted from blood, taken in a trial of the OX40 agonist ivuxolimab. This TCR was recovered from an adult with an advanced solid tumor such as melanoma, head and neck, liver or kidney cancer. This CDR3 is CATSRPGTGNLNEKLFF. CDR3 nucleotide sequence: TGTGCCACCAGCAGGCCCGGGACAGGGAACCTAAATGAAAAACTGTTTTTT.